A single TCR beta chain is shown here with its context. The sample belongs to a study of blood T cell repertoires in COVID-19. Profiled with immunoSEQ multiplex PCR; TCRdb holds only in-frame clones, not every one. In the table there are over 250,000 clones, around nine tenths of which are singletons. The CDR3 sequence is 15 residues long. Germline V gives CDR1 SGHRS, CDR2 YFSETQ. V lost 4 bases and J lost 3; bases outside the gene matches: 7. In terms of age and location, participants ranged from about 18 to 89 years and lived in about two dozen US areas. The rearrangement links TRBV5-1 to TRBJ2-3, with TRBD2 matching over 8 bases. The sequenced sample consisted of PBMCs or T cells enriched from blood (not recorded which). The clonotype was recovered from a man in his 60s who had recovered from COVID-19. CDR3 sequence: CASSNSGVGTDTQYF. CDR3 in DNA: TGCGCCAGCAGCAATAGCGGGGTCGGGACAGATACGCAGTATTTT.